Below, 26 T cell receptor beta chains from the same sample are listed, as sequenced in a study of T cell repertoires in cytomegalovirus infection (dated by TCRdb to between 2019 and 2020). Their antigen targets remain unknown. These reads were obtained on an Illumina HiSeq 1500. TCRdb reprocessed the public reads (quality trimming at Q25 with fastp, clone calling with MiXCR) and kept in-frame beta chains. Rows with one shared CDR3 protein collapse into an entry with the most common genes and DNA. Across this sample there are 95,000 to 150,000 distinct CDR3 sequences, with about 32% seen only once. The top ten constitute roughly 58% of the sample. The intended sense of this specimen's treatment or condition label: in vitro stimulation with specific CMV peptide epitopes to enrich CMV-specific T cells. Sequences were derived from CD8+ T cells from cultured PBMCs, sampled from culture after CMV antigen stimulation. The origin of the receptors is a human donor in good health (CMV status not recorded). Some clones in this sample may be carry-over from other donors' samples.

This clonotype was seen at least ten times. The chain links TRBV7-6 to TRBJ2-5; D gene ambiguous. Germline loops: CDR1 SGHVS, CDR2 FNYEAQ. The CDR3 covers 12 residues. V was clipped by 3 bases and J by 1 base, with 3 bases between them. The chain's CDR3 is CASSFLQETQYF. CDR3 in DNA: TGTGCCAGCAGCTTCCTCCAAGAGACCCAGTACTTC.

This clonotype appeared many times. This rearrangement joins TRBV10-3 to TRBJ2-1; D not resolved. The germline CDR1 and CDR2 sequences are ENHRY and SYGVKD. V gave up 5 bases and J gave up 7 bases, with 9 bases separating them. The CDR3 runs to 12 residues. In DNA, the CDR3 is TGTGCCATCAGTCCACTAAGGAATGAGCAGTTCTTC. Translated: CAISPLRNEQFF.

V gene TRBV13 combines with J gene TRBJ2-5, with 8 bases aligning to TRBD2. V was pared by 5 bases and J by 5 bases, with 7 bases of the junction left unmatched. The CDR3 runs to 14 residues. CDR1 PRHDT and CDR2 FYEKMQ come from the germline V gene (reference sequence). CDR3 sequence reads: CASSKPGGQETQYF. DNA of the CDR3: TGTGCCAGCAGCAAACCGGGAGGGCAGGAGACCCAGTACTTC.

This clonotype was counted once. V gene TRBV7-8 combines with J gene TRBJ2-6; the D gene could be TRBD1 or TRBD2 (6 bases each). Trimming took off 4 bases at V and 3 bases at J, with 10 bases between the two ends. There are 15 residues in the CDR3. Germline-derived CDR1 and CDR2 are SGHVS and FQNEAQ. CDR3 nucleotides: TGTGCCAGCAGCTCAGGGGACTTTGGGGCCAACGTCCTGACTTTC. This gives the protein CASSSGDFGANVLTF.

In its sample, this clonotype was seen many times. In DNA form, the CDR3 reads TGTGCCAGCACCGAGGGACGAGTTTTCTATGGCTACACCTTC. It specifies CASTEGRVFYGYTF. The rearrangement uses TRBV6-1 and TRBJ1-2; TRBD1 might be the D (5 bases). From germline, CDR1 is MNHNS and CDR2 SASEGT. The CDR3 covers 14 residues. V gave up 7 bases and J gave up 4 bases, with 16 bases separating them.

The rearrangement uses TRBV6-2 or TRBV6-3 and TRBJ1-5; 10 bases align to TRBD1. Germline V gene data show CDR1 as MNHEY and CDR2 as SVGEGT. The CDR3 is 17 amino acids. The V segment lost 0 bases and the J segment 6 bases; nucleotides outside the gene matches: 8. CDR3 in DNA: TGTGCCAGCAGTTACTCGGGCGACAGGGGGCCGGTTCAGCCCCAGCATTTT. Amino acid sequence: CASSYSGDRGPVQPQHF.

This clonotype was seen a single time. This chain connects TRBV2 to TRBJ1-2; 9 nucleotides match TRBD1. Germline V lookup: CDR1 SNHLY, CDR2 FYNNEI. This CDR3 region has 14 residues. The trim removed 4 bases at V and 4 bases at J, leaving 4 bases unmatched. The CDR3 bases are TGTGCCAGCAGTGTCTCGGGACAGGGCTATGGCTACACCTTC. It codes for CASSVSGQGYGYTF.

The CDR3 is CASSHGMGVVGEKLFF. CDR3 coding DNA: TGTGCCAGCAGCCACGGAATGGGGGTTGTCGGAGAAAAACTGTTTTTT. The chain is built from TRBV7-8 and TRBJ1-4, with D possibly being TRBD1 (5 bases). CDR1 and CDR2 from the germline V gene are SGHVS and FQNEAQ. Trimming left V 5 bases short and J 8 bases short, with 21 bases between. The CDR3 length is 16 residues.

V is TRBV23-1 and J is TRBJ2-5; a weak D match, TRBD2 (6 bases). TRBV23-1 is assigned to the ORF class and has an uncertain function. This CDR3 spans 19 amino acids. Trimming cost V 4 bases and J 4 bases, with 28 bases left between them. The CDR3 region has the DNA TGCGCCAGCAGTCTCCTCACCTTAATACGGGACTCGTGGGGAGAGACCCAGTACTTC. Translated, it gives CASSLLTLIRDSWGETQYF.

V and J are TRBV2 and TRBJ2-1; D call uncertain. The germline V and J ends were trimmed by 3 bases and 1 base, with 13 bases remaining between them. Germline V gene lookup returns CDR1 SNHLY and CDR2 FYNNEI. CDR3 length: 16 amino acids. Here the CDR3 DNA reads TGTGCCAGCAGTGATACCCTGGCGATATCCTACAATGAGCAGTTCTTC. Protein sequence: CASSDTLAISYNEQFF.

CDR3 residues: CASSFRAGVPFKQGELNTEAFF. The CDR3 region has the DNA TGTGCCAGCAGTTTCCGTGCAGGGGTACCTTTTAAACAGGGGGAGTTGAACACTGAAGCTTTCTTT. This chain joins TRBV12-3 or TRBV12-4 and TRBJ1-1, with 8 bases fitting TRBD1. The CDR3 sequence is 22 residues long. The V and J ends lost 3 bases and 0 bases, in that order; junction bases with no gene match: 24.

The DNA of the CDR3 is TGTGCCAGCAGCTTAGACGTTTTGGAAAAACTGTTTTTT. This codes for CASSLDVLEKLFF. The J gene is TRBJ1-4, the V gene TRBV7-2; D is uncertain. V was cut by 1 base and J by 8 bases, with 8 bases left in between. The germline V gene has CDR1 SGHTA and CDR2 FQGNSA. The CDR3 has 13 residues.

This clonotype was detected a few times. The CDR3 nucleotides are TGCAGTGCTAGAACGAAGGACAGGGTGACAGTGGGTGAAGCTTTCTTT. This codes for CSARTKDRVTVGEAFF. The chain has TRBV20-1 and TRBJ1-1, with 8 bases aligning to TRBD1. Trimming removed 2 bases from V and 7 bases from J; junction bases left unmatched: 15. Looked up from germline, CDR1 is DFQATT and CDR2 is SNEGSKA (reference sequence). The CDR3 is 16 residues long.

This clonotype occurred a few times. The chain carries TRBV28 and TRBJ2-7; 9 nucleotides match TRBD1. V shed 7 bases and J 6 bases; nucleotides not matched to a gene: 16. Looked up from germline, CDR1 is MDHEN and CDR2 is SYDVKM. The CDR3 consists of 16 residues. The CDR3 sequence: CASNPPGQGRGSEQYF. In nucleotides, the CDR3 is TGTGCCAGCAACCCTCCGGGACAGGGTAGGGGTTCCGAGCAGTACTTC.

This clonotype has more than one count but fewer than ten. The rearrangement links TRBV14 to TRBJ1-6; D gene unclear. Germline CDR1 and CDR2: SGHDN and FVKESK. The CDR3 totals 13 residues. V gave up 7 bases and J gave up 11 bases, with 15 bases separating them. CDR3: CASNHDKLTPLHF. The CDR3 nucleotides are TGTGCCAGCAACCACGACAAATTAACACCCCTCCACTTT.

This clonotype was counted a few times. The chain carries TRBV27 and TRBJ1-5, with 7 bases lining up with TRBD1. Germline V gives CDR1 MNHEY, CDR2 SMNVEV (reference sequence). The CDR3 is 15 residues long. The trim removed 7 bases at V and 5 bases at J, leaving 11 bases unmatched. The CDR3 here is CASTPGDSPDQPQHF. CDR3 DNA: TGTGCCAGCACTCCAGGGGACAGTCCCGATCAGCCCCAGCATTTT.

The chain combines TRBV4-1 with TRBJ2-4, with D possibly TRBD2 on 6 matching bases. The V end lost 1 base, the J end lost 8 bases, and 9 bases lay between the germline ends. The CDR3 has 13 amino acids. Germline CDR1 and CDR2: MGHRA and YSYEKL. The CDR3 is CASSQGGGDIQYF. Written as DNA, the CDR3 is TGCGCCAGCAGCCAAGGGGGCGGGGACATTCAGTACTTC.

The rearrangement joins TRBV6-2 or TRBV6-3 to TRBJ1-1, with D hard to call. V gave up 8 bases and J gave up 6 bases, with 13 bases separating them. This CDR3 is 12 amino acids long. CDR1 is MNHEY, CDR2 SVGEGT, per germline. The CDR3 DNA is TGTGCCAGCGGAGGAGAGAAGGCTGAAGCTTTCTTT. It specifies CASGGEKAEAFF.

This clonotype has more than one count but fewer than ten. The rearrangement links TRBV7-9 to TRBJ2-1, with a weak D call TRBD2 (5 bases). Germline loops: CDR1 SEHNR, CDR2 FQNEAQ (reference sequence). The CDR3 runs to 12 residues. Trimming shortened V by 4 bases and J by 9 bases, and 10 bases separated the two germline ends. In nucleotides, the CDR3 is TGTGCCAGCAGCTCCCGGACTCCTGAGCAGTTCTTC. Translation gives CASSSRTPEQFF.

In this sample, this clonotype turned up a few times. The gene calls are TRBV6-1 and TRBJ2-1; D possibly uses TRBD1 or TRBD2 (5 bases each). The V and J ends lost 3 bases and 8 bases respectively, with 20 bases between them. Germline-derived CDR1 and CDR2 are MNHNS and SASEGT. The length of the CDR3 is 16 residues. The CDR3 DNA reads TGTGCCAGCAGTGACCTACGGGGCCCGAAAACCCATGAGCAGTTCTTC. Encoded protein: CASSDLRGPKTHEQFF.

This clonotype was counted a few times. The rearrangement links TRBV4-1 to TRBJ1-5; no clear D gene. The CDR3 spans 15 residues. CDR1 and CDR2 from the germline V gene are MGHRA and YSYEKL. Trimming stripped 0 bases from V and 0 bases from J, with 6 bases between. The DNA of the CDR3 is TGCGCCAGCAGCCAAGAGGCGTATAGCAATCAGCCCCAGCATTTT. Protein: CASSQEAYSNQPQHF.

This clonotype came up a few times. The chain joins TRBV7-2 to TRBJ2-5; possibly TRBD2 for D (7 bases). Germline values: CDR1 SGHTA, CDR2 FQGNSA. The CDR3 is 15 amino acids. Trimming pared 2 bases from V and 7 bases from J, leaving 17 bases between. The CDR3 sequence: CASSLNRVPGGTQYF. CDR3 nucleotide sequence: TGTGCCAGCAGCTTAAACAGGGTCCCGGGGGGGACCCAGTACTTC.

The chain is built from TRBV7-6 and TRBJ1-1; unclear D gene. This CDR3 has 14 amino acids. Looked up from germline, CDR1 is SGHVS and CDR2 is FNYEAQ. V was pared by 4 bases and J by 0 bases, with 9 bases between. The CDR3 here is CASSSRIMNTEAFF. The CDR3 DNA reads as TGTGCCAGCAGCTCCCGGATAATGAACACTGAAGCTTTCTTT.

This clonotype was counted many times. V and J are TRBV4-1 and TRBJ2-7, with D perhaps being TRBD1 or TRBD2 (5 bases each). The germline V gene encodes CDR1 MGHRA and CDR2 YSYEKL. The CDR3 consists of 15 residues. V gave up 0 bases and J gave up 3 bases, with 12 bases separating them. The CDR3 loop is CASSQEDAGSYEQYF. DNA of the CDR3: TGCGCCAGCAGCCAAGAAGACGCAGGGAGCTACGAGCAGTACTTC.

J is TRBJ2-3 and V is TRBV7-6; D might be TRBD2 (7 bases). CDR3 length: 17 residues. Germline V gene data show CDR1 as SGHVS and CDR2 as FNYEAQ. V was cut by 5 bases and J by 1 base, with 19 bases left in between. CDR3 DNA sequence: TGTGCCAGCAGCCCAGGGAGTGGGGGGGGCCGCACAGATACGCAGTATTTT. This codes for CASSPGSGGGRTDTQYF.

The gene calls are TRBV4-2 and TRBJ1-2; D is uncertain. The length of the CDR3 is 16 residues. The germline V and J ends were trimmed by 2 bases and 1 base, with 14 bases remaining between them. Germline V gene sequence: CDR1 LGHNA, CDR2 YNFKEQ. The CDR3 is CASSQLGGFNNYGYTF. The CDR3 DNA reads as TGTGCCAGCAGCCAACTCGGAGGTTTCAATAACTATGGCTACACCTTC.